This is a list of T cell receptor beta chains from one sample in a study of regulatory T cells in long-lasting Graves disease. TCRdb used MiXCR to reprocess the multiplex PCR reads, holding one entry per CDR3 protein. The sample holds more than 400,000 distinct CDR3 sequences; approximately 16% are singletons and the top ten take about 10%. Separately, the same data were catalogued under a study of T cells in Graves' hyperthyroidism and ophthalmopathy.

Here the sequenced sample was peripheral blood mononuclear cells (PBMCs), taken at new diagnosis, from a patient treated with antithyroid drugs. The receptors come from a woman in her twenties or thirties with Graves disease. Each CDR3 is given with its conserved first and last residue. D genes are given only for firm matches.

d_call	v_call	j_call	cdr3_aa
-	TRBV6-2/TRBV6-3	TRBJ2-7	CASSYSIPISGPSSYEQYF
TRBD1	TRBV11-1	TRBJ1-1	CASSQKQGAGLNTEAFF
TRBD1	TRBV24-1	TRBJ2-3	CATRAGGGGPTQYF
-	TRBV5-1	TRBJ2-5	CASSWRPSEEETQYF
-	TRBV7-9	TRBJ1-3	CASSLAGSGNTIYF
-	TRBV7-6	TRBJ2-1	CASSARESMNEQFF
-	TRBV6-2/TRBV6-3	TRBJ2-1	CASSEAGEAYNEQFF
TRBD2	TRBV10-3	TRBJ2-1	CAISESPFSGRDNEQFF
-	TRBV5-4	TRBJ2-3	CASSRFEGVITDTQYF
-	TRBV19	TRBJ1-5	CASSISGRLNQPQHF
TRBD2	TRBV29-1	TRBJ2-3	CSVCLAGNTDTQYF
-	TRBV29-1	TRBJ1-2	CSVEVHLGPYGYTF
TRBD1	TRBV2	TRBJ1-5	CASSGQGWGGNQPQHF
TRBD1	TRBV12-3/TRBV12-4	TRBJ1-1	CASSLGQGEAFF
-	TRBV15	TRBJ2-1	CATSLGGNVNEQFF
-	TRBV28	TRBJ1-5	CASSLPFGQPQHF
-	TRBV6-1	TRBJ2-7	CATRRLYEQYF
-	TRBV11-1	TRBJ2-2	CASSPGTVNTRELFF
-	TRBV15	-	CATSRAGRPGYETQYF
-	TRBV20-1	TRBJ2-3	CSARYPGTDTQYF
TRBD2	TRBV20-1	TRBJ2-3	CSASSLASGVSSTDTQYF
-	TRBV7-2	TRBJ2-2	CASRVGGGTNTGELFF
-	TRBV28	TRBJ1-2	CASSLGRIYGYTF
-	TRBV3-1	TRBJ1-4	CASSQPGTEKLFF
TRBD1	TRBV27	TRBJ2-1	CASGRQGGYNEQFF
-	TRBV28	TRBJ1-1	CASIPGAGPEAFF
-	TRBV7-8	TRBJ1-5	CASSRGAGNNQPQHF
-	TRBV5-1	TRBJ1-1	CASSEAPGQTNTEAFF
-	TRBV13	TRBJ2-7	CASSLGYRGGEQYF
TRBD1	TRBV20-1	TRBJ1-3	CSARGQGHLTKFSGNTIYF
TRBD2	TRBV2	TRBJ2-7	CASSDLGEGSVLSYEQYF
TRBD1	TRBV11-3	TRBJ2-2	CASSQGDRGVTGELFF
-	TRBV27	TRBJ2-5	CASRTAQETQYF
-	TRBV7-9	TRBJ1-1	CASSLGGGMTEAFF
TRBD2	TRBV11-2	TRBJ2-7	CASSLGGLAGVYEQYF
-	TRBV29-1	TRBJ2-7	CSVEGAHGGLGGYEQYF
-	TRBV7-2	TRBJ1-5	CASAGVAAGTQHF
TRBD2	TRBV11-2	TRBJ2-2	CASSFALLAGYTGELFF
-	TRBV7-6	TRBJ1-1	CASSPAVNTEAFF
TRBD2	TRBV6-1	TRBJ2-1	CASSVGLAGVGEQFF
-	TRBV28	TRBJ2-2	CASSFYKGTNTGELFF
TRBD2	TRBV12-3/TRBV12-4	TRBJ2-1	CASSLTSGYNEQFF
TRBD1	TRBV2	TRBJ1-6	CASRPGQGSSPLHF
TRBD2	TRBV6-5	TRBJ2-3	CASSYSIRLATAGDTQYF
-	TRBV4-1	TRBJ1-4	CASSQGLLTGWENLFF
TRBD2	TRBV7-8	TRBJ2-5	CASSRSGSETQYF
-	TRBV11-2	TRBJ2-2	CASSLEVYTGELFF
TRBD2	TRBV19	TRBJ2-1	CASSYNTGTSGNYNEQFF
TRBD2	TRBV9	TRBJ2-1	CASSVGTSGTSYNEQFF
-	TRBV7-8	TRBJ2-7	CASSSRWEYEQYF
-	TRBV7-6	TRBJ2-1	CASSIRLVGDEQFF
-	TRBV3-1	TRBJ1-1	CASSRGGVTEAFF
-	TRBV7-8	TRBJ2-3	CASSLGLGTDTQYF